This T cell receptor (beta chain) was found in a study of blood T cell repertoires in COVID-19. Data came from immunoSEQ multiplex PCR; TCRdb stores just in-frame clones and leaves some out. The sample lists approximately 300,000 clones; 85% were seen once. The CDR3 runs 16 residues. The V and J ends lost 1 base and 6 bases, in that order; junction bases with no gene match: 8. Germline V gene lookup returns CDR1 SEHNR and CDR2 FQNEAQ (reference sequence). The sequence was collected from a woman aged 30 to 39 who had been exposed to COVID-19. Sequencing was carried out using PBMCs or T cells enriched from blood (not recorded which). The rearrangement uses TRBV7-9 and TRBJ2-3; 9 positions match TRBD2. The CDR3 reads CASSLGGAGGLDTQYF. In DNA form, the CDR3 reads TGTGCCAGCAGCTTAGGGGGAGCGGGGGGCCTGGATACGCAGTATTTT.